This T cell receptor (beta chain) was sequenced for a study of CD8 T cells in Susac syndrome (dated 2019 in TCRdb). With respect to the entire study: Of the Susac syndrome patients who were sequenced, under 10 were in clinical remission while 5 or 6 had clinically active disease. At the time of blood withdrawal, Susac syndrome patients were either therapy-naive, taking corticosteroids (with some also receiving IVIg), or on IVIg alone. Repertoire sequencing was used to test whether CD8+ T cell activation and differentiation in Susac syndrome was antigen driven. Paper-wide results and their limitations: The TCR sequencing and HLA analysis was acknowledged to have included a relatively small number of individuals. The CD4+ T cell repertoire of patients with Susac syndrome showed no detectable clonal expansion.

Peripheral blood CD8+ and CD4+ T cells from healthy donors, Susac syndrome patients and multiple sclerosis patients were profiled by high-throughput TCR beta sequencing. The Susac syndrome patients fulfilled recently defined diagnostic criteria for definite or probable disease. CD8+ TEMRA cells were enriched by FACS, while bulk CD8+ and CD4+ T cells were purified by magnetic negative isolation. Blood was drawn into EDTA tubes, processed within 24 hours, and PBMCs were isolated by density gradient centrifugation. PBMCs intended for TCR sequencing were frozen in liquid nitrogen and were later thawed in a 37 degrees C water bath. A purity of at least 90% was achieved for sorted or isolated CD4+, CD8+ and CD8+ TEMRA cells. The CDR3 runs 13 amino acids, cysteine and phenylalanine included. Only the CDR3 region is kept as DNA, spanning 39 bases read in frame from base 1. For CDR1 and CDR2, the germline V gene (reference sequence) lists GTSNPN and SVGIG. The V end loses 7 bases and the J end loses 6 bases, and a stretch of 19 bases separates them.

Worth noting for this clonotype: Its antigen specificity is not known. Nothing much larger sits one base from this clone, and base qualities are not available.

RNA was extracted with the RNeasy kit and about 0.5 to 1 ug was reverse transcribed using random hexamers. The immunoSEQ multiplex PCR assay, which covers 54 Vbeta and 13 Jbeta segments, was used to amplify TCR beta CDR3 regions. PCR amplification bias was corrected using a synthetic template baseline for primer optimization and computational correction. Turning to the authors' computational methods: Only productive sequences were kept, with reads annotated to V, D and J genes according to IMGT and analyzed in immunoSEQ Analyzer. To calculate clonality, Shannon entropy was normalized by log2 of the number of productive unique sequences and then subtracted from one. Public and private clones were assessed among the 100 most prevalent clones of each patient and control. A clone was defined as Susac-specific if it was absent from the healthy and MS cohorts, from 1052 published viral clones and from other ImmuneACCESS disease sequences. TCRdb handled the public reads itself, with Q25 trimming in fastp and clone calling in MiXCR, and kept productive beta chains. Duplicate CDR3 protein sequences are folded into a single record with the most common DNA and genes. V and J calls and clone size were set by TCRdb, not the authors. A total of approximately 160,000 distinct CDR3 sequences appear in this sample, around 96% of them only once. The ten biggest clones cover approximately 0.12% of the sample.

This sequence was found in a human donor with Susac syndrome. The sequenced material came from CD4+ T cells from PBMCs. This sequence uses TRBV30 and TRBJ2-7; the D region possibly corresponds to TRBD1 (5 bases align). The CDR3 protein sequence reads: CASVGDQPLEQYF. In nucleotide form, the sequence is TGTGCCTCGGTAGGGGATCAGCCCCTCGAGCAGTACTTC.